Given below is one T cell receptor beta chain in context. Its specificity is not known. This entry belongs to a study of immune cell composition in non-small cell lung cancer. Background on the study: Most cases were lung adenocarcinoma or squamous cell carcinoma. Findings and limits, study-wide: Tumour-reactive clones were not shown to match dominant in vivo tumour clones. Lung squamous cell carcinoma tumours had significantly higher top 10 clone scores and productive clonality than lung adenocarcinoma.

TCRdb keeps only in-frame clones here, not all; method: immunoSEQ multiplex PCR. The table lists approximately 1,500 clones, 78% of them singletons. The CDR3 is 17 residues long. J gave up 5 bases and V 3 bases, and 14 bases lay outside the gene matches. From germline, CDR1 is SGHAT and CDR2 FQNNGV. The data were also submitted as part of a second study, on CD4 T cells in lung cancer.

This sequence was found in a human donor with non-small cell lung cancer. The specimen sequenced was lung tumor tissue. V is TRBV11-2 and J is TRBJ2-7; TRBD1 matches at 9 bases. In DNA form, the CDR3 reads TGTGCCAGCAGCTTGAGGCGGGGACAGGGTCTCTCGAACGAGCAGTACTTC. It translates to CASSLRRGQGLSNEQYF.